Below are 31 T cell receptor beta chains sequenced from a single sample in a study of Ad26.COV2.S vaccination and SARS-CoV-2 variants. Treatment indicated: around 19 received Ad26.COV2.S at low or high dose, single or two shots; about 5 received placebo; per-sample allocation not given. Following the first vaccine or placebo injection, samples were taken on day 63. Method: immunoSEQ multiplex PCR; TCRdb's copy keeps in-frame clones and lacks some. The data hold 240,000 or so clones, with around 89% observed a single time. The source was peripheral blood, collected in a trial of Ad26.COV2.S vaccine versus placebo. These receptors originate from a person aged 18 to 65 who received the Ad26.COV2.S COVID-19 vaccine or a placebo.

The chain carries TRBV15 and TRBJ2-2; 13 bases map to TRBD2. This CDR3 contains 16 residues. Germline V gives CDR1 LNHNV, CDR2 YYDKDF (reference sequence). The V and J ends lost 2 bases and 7 bases, in that order; junction bases with no gene match: 4. The CDR3 DNA is TGTGCCACCAGCAGACGGACTAGCGGGAGACACGGGGAGCTGTTTTTT. This sequence encodes CATSRRTSGRHGELFF.

The V and J genes are TRBV10-2 and TRBJ2-5; 7 bases map to TRBD2. V lost 8 bases, J lost 5 bases, and 8 bases stayed unmatched. The CDR3 sequence is 13 residues long. Germline CDR1 WSHSY, CDR2 SAAADI. The CDR3 protein is CASAVMGGETQYF. CDR3 DNA sequence: TGCGCCAGCGCGGTTATGGGAGGGGAGACCCAGTACTTC.

DNA for the CDR3: TGTGCCATCAGTTCCGACAGGGGCAATCAGCCCCAGCATTTT. Encoded protein: CAISSDRGNQPQHF. The V gene is TRBV10-3, the J gene TRBJ1-5; 7 bases map to TRBD1. The J segment lost 2 bases and the V segment lost 5 bases, leaving 3 bases of the junction unmatched. This CDR3 region has 14 residues. The V gene's germline CDR1 is ENHRY and CDR2 SYGVKD.

In this sample, this clone turned up a few times. The chain is built from TRBV18 and TRBJ2-7, with 8 bases lining up with TRBD1. Germline assignment: CDR1 KGHSH and CDR2 LQKENI. Trimming removed 2 bases from V and 0 bases from J; junction bases left unmatched: 3. The CDR3 extends over 15 amino acids. CDR3 DNA: TGTGCCAGCTCACCAGGGGACAGGAGCTCCTACGAGCAGTACTTC. Translation: CASSPGDRSSYEQYF.

The chain combines TRBV11-3 with TRBJ2-1; D is perhaps TRBD2 (6 bases). V dropped 4 bases and J dropped 5 bases, with 12 bases sitting between them. Per germline, CDR1 SGHNT and CDR2 YENEEA. The CDR3 totals 14 residues. The CDR3 spells CASSSRDSHNEQFF. In nucleotides, the CDR3 is TGTGCCAGCAGCTCCCGGGACTCTCACAATGAGCAGTTCTTC.

The chain joins TRBV5-1 to TRBJ1-2; 10 bases match TRBD1. The CDR3 contains 14 residues. Germline CDR1 and CDR2: SGHRS and YFSETQ. J gave up 7 bases and V 0 bases, and 3 bases lay outside the gene matches. This chain's CDR3 is CASSLAGTGAGYTF. CDR3 nucleotides: TGCGCCAGCAGCTTGGCAGGGACAGGGGCTGGCTACACCTTC.

V usage is TRBV5-1 and J usage is TRBJ1-2, with D uncertain. Germline V gene lookup returns CDR1 SGHRS and CDR2 YFSETQ. There are 14 residues in the CDR3. V lost 0 bases, J lost 7 bases, and 13 bases lay in between. CDR3 amino acids: CASSLGGPAVGYTF. The CDR3 DNA sequence: TGCGCCAGCAGCTTGGGCGGGCCGGCGGTTGGCTACACCTTC.

This chain links TRBV12-3 or TRBV12-4 with TRBJ1-3; D is unresolved. V dropped 4 bases and J dropped 7 bases, with 5 bases sitting between them. The CDR3 is 11 residues long. As DNA, the CDR3 is TGTGCCAGCAGTTCCTTTAACACCATATATTTT. It specifies CASSSFNTIYF.

The V and J genes are TRBV27 and TRBJ2-7, with a weak D call TRBD1 (6 bases). Germline lookup yields CDR1 MNHEY and CDR2 SMNVEV (reference sequence). CDR3 length: 14 residues. V shed 3 bases and J shed 2 bases, with 11 bases lying between them. In DNA, the CDR3 is TGTGCCAGCAGTTTTGGGGGCCTTCCCTACGAGCAGTACTTC. Its protein is CASSFGGLPYEQYF.

This clone was observed a handful of times. This chain links TRBV14 with TRBJ1-1, with D possibly being TRBD1 (5 bases). Germline CDR1 is SGHDN and CDR2 is FVKESK. V dropped 3 bases and J dropped 3 bases, with 14 bases sitting between them. CDR3 length: 15 amino acids. The CDR3 protein is CASSHGGGVDTEAFF. In DNA, the CDR3 is TGTGCCAGCAGCCACGGTGGGGGAGTCGACACTGAAGCTTTCTTT. Filled out from reference TRBV14 and TRBJ1-1, the complete variable domain reads EAGVTQFPSHSVIEKGQTVTLRCDPISGHDNLYWYRRVMGKEIKFLLHFVKESKQDESGMPNNRFLAERTGGTYSTLKVQPAELEDSGVYFCASSHGGGVDTEAFFGQGTRLTVV.

V usage is TRBV7-9 and J usage is TRBJ2-6; TRBD2 is a possible D gene (6 bases). Germline V CDR1 and CDR2: SEHNR, FQNEAQ (reference sequence). There are 19 residues in the CDR3. V was pared by 4 bases and J by 1 base, with 20 bases between. CDR3 protein: CASSSPIVRGRSGANVLTF. CDR3 nucleotide sequence: TGTGCCAGCAGCTCGCCCATCGTTCGGGGGAGGTCTGGGGCCAACGTCCTGACTTTC.

In DNA, the CDR3 is TGTGCCAGCAGTCGGGACCCGGCAGGATACGAGCAGTACTTC. Translating it yields CASSRDPAGYEQYF. This chain joins TRBV6-5 and TRBJ2-7; D tentatively reads TRBD1 or TRBD2 (5 bases each). Trimming pared 5 bases from V and 4 bases from J, leaving 15 bases between. The CDR3 extends over 14 amino acids. Germline lookup yields CDR1 MNHEY and CDR2 SVGAGI.

This chain joins TRBV5-8 and TRBJ2-1, with 8 bases lining up with TRBD2. This CDR3 contains 15 residues. V lost 2 bases and J lost 9; bases outside the gene matches: 10. Germline CDR1 is SGHTS and CDR2 is YDEGEE. CDR3 sequence reads: CASSLGARLATEQFF. Written as DNA, the CDR3 is TGTGCCAGCAGCTTAGGGGCCCGACTAGCGACTGAGCAGTTCTTC.

This clone has only a few counts. The chain carries TRBV7-2 and TRBJ2-1; perhaps TRBD2 as D (6 bases). V shed 7 bases and J shed 7 bases, with 26 bases lying between them. CDR3 length: 17 residues. Germline-derived CDR1 and CDR2 are SGHTA and FQGNSA. The CDR3 loop reads CASNSPPGLRSSNEQFF. CDR3 DNA: TGTGCCAGCAACTCACCACCGGGACTCAGGTCTAGTAATGAGCAGTTCTTC.

The CDR3 region is CASSLRRDQEYNEQFF. The DNA of the CDR3 is TGCGCCAGCAGCTTACGGCGCGACCAAGAATACAATGAGCAGTTCTTC. The chain uses TRBV5-1 and TRBJ2-1; D not resolved. The CDR3 runs 16 residues. Germline-derived CDR1 and CDR2 are SGHRS and YFSETQ. V was cut by 2 bases and J by 4 bases, with 16 bases left in between.

The chain carries TRBV10-3 and TRBJ1-1; D is unclear. Germline V gives CDR1 ENHRY, CDR2 SYGVKD. Between the trimmed V and J ends, which lost 3 bases and 4 bases, there was a span of 12 bases. This CDR3 is built from 14 residues. The CDR3 region is CAISERIGTTEAFF. In DNA form, the CDR3 reads TGTGCCATCAGTGAAAGGATAGGTACCACTGAAGCTTTCTTT.

The rearrangement links TRBV30 to TRBJ2-5; D tentatively fits TRBD1 or TRBD2 (5 bases each). The CDR3 loop spans 17 amino acids. The germline V and J ends were trimmed by 0 bases and 7 bases, with 24 bases remaining between them. In germline, CDR1 is GTSNPN, CDR2 SVGIG (reference sequence). For the CDR3, the DNA is TGTGCCTGGAGTGTACATCGAAGGGACGCCCGGGTCGGGACCCAGTACTTC. Translating gives CAWSVHRRDARVGTQYF.

This clone was recorded only once. The rearrangement links TRBV3-1 (or the pseudogene TRBV3-2) to TRBJ1-2, with TRBD1 matching over 8 bases. The CDR3 has 17 amino acids. Germline V CDR1 and CDR2: LGHDT, YNNKEL (reference sequence). Germline trimming cut 0 bases from V and 4 bases from J; bases unmatched to any gene: 10. CDR3 residues: CASSQEGRAGGTYGYTF. For the CDR3, the DNA is TGTGCCAGCAGCCAAGAAGGCCGGGCAGGGGGCACCTATGGCTACACCTTC.

The chain joins TRBV7-8 to TRBJ2-2; TRBD2 matches 14 bases. The germline CDR1 and CDR2 sequences are SGHVS and FQNEAQ. CDR3 length: 17 residues. V shed 2 bases, J shed 5 bases, and the junction held 4 bases outside the gene matches. The CDR3 sequence is CASSLRTSGGNTGELFF. Written as DNA, the CDR3 is TGTGCCAGCAGCTTACGGACTAGCGGGGGGAATACCGGGGAGCTGTTTTTT.

This chain uses TRBV7-9 with TRBJ2-1; D unclear. Looked up from germline, CDR1 is SEHNR and CDR2 is FQNEAQ (reference sequence). The length of the CDR3 is 15 residues. V lost 5 bases and J lost 1, with 12 bases in between. Written as DNA, the CDR3 is TGTGCCAGCAGCCCAATCTATCGGTCCTACAATGAGCAGTTCTTC. Its protein is CASSPIYRSYNEQFF.

The V and J genes are TRBV28 and TRBJ1-1, with a weak D call TRBD1 (5 bases). The CDR3 has 18 amino acids. Deletions cut 6 bases from V and 3 bases from J, with 26 bases between. The germline gives CDR1 MDHEN, CDR2 SYDVKM. The CDR3 protein is CASSLISLKGLGDTEAFF. CDR3 nucleotide sequence: TGTGCCAGCAGCCTAATATCCTTAAAGGGGTTGGGGGACACTGAAGCTTTCTTT. The full variable domain, rest sourced from reference TRBV28 and TRBJ1-1, is DVKVTQSSRYLVKRTGEKVFLECVQDMDHENMFWYRQDPGLGLRLIYFSYDVKMKEKGDIPEGYSVSREKKERFSLILESASTNQTSMYLCASSLISLKGLGDTEAFFGQGTRLTVV.

The genes are TRBV13 and TRBJ1-6; 11 positions agree with TRBD1. The CDR3 sequence is 16 residues long. From germline, CDR1 is PRHDT and CDR2 FYEKMQ (reference sequence). V lost 2 bases and J lost 6; bases outside the gene matches: 3. CDR3 coding DNA: TGTGCCAGCAGCTTAAGGACAGGGGGCTTTAATTCACCCCTCCACTTT. Protein sequence: CASSLRTGGFNSPLHF.

The chain couples TRBV3-1 (or the pseudogene TRBV3-2) to TRBJ2-7, with D uncertain. Trimming shortened V by 1 base and J by 1 base, and 8 bases separated the two germline ends. This CDR3 spans 14 amino acids. Germline V gene lookup returns CDR1 LGHDT and CDR2 YNNKEL (reference sequence). This CDR3 is CASSQGVASYEQYF. DNA of the CDR3: TGTGCCAGCAGCCAAGGAGTTGCATCCTACGAGCAGTACTTC.

The rearrangement uses TRBV7-9 and TRBJ1-1, with unresolved D. Germline V gene data show CDR1 as SEHNR and CDR2 as FQNEAQ (reference sequence). This CDR3 has 14 residues. Trimming shortened V by 3 bases and J by 1 base, and 9 bases separated the two germline ends. The DNA for the CDR3 is TGTGCCAGCAGCTTCGGTAGGTCGAACACTGAAGCTTTCTTT. As protein: CASSFGRSNTEAFF.

The V and J genes are TRBV7-9 and TRBJ2-7, with D possibly being TRBD1 (6 bases). Per the germline V gene, CDR1 is SEHNR and CDR2 is FQNEAQ (reference sequence). The V end was cut by 1 base, the J end by 7 bases, with 20 bases between. This CDR3 contains 16 residues. The chain's CDR3 is CASSLGGQPAPREQYF. The CDR3 DNA sequence: TGTGCCAGCAGCTTAGGGGGGCAGCCCGCTCCGAGGGAGCAGTACTTC.

The genes are TRBV4-1 and TRBJ2-1; 9 nucleotides align to TRBD1. Germline CDR1 and CDR2: MGHRA and YSYEKL. This CDR3 is built from 16 residues. The V and J ends lost 2 bases and 10 bases, in that order; junction bases with no gene match: 12. The CDR3 loop reads CASSQKIWDRDREQFF. The CDR3 DNA reads TGCGCCAGCAGCCAAAAGATCTGGGACAGGGACAGGGAGCAGTTCTTC.

The chain has TRBV28 and TRBJ2-7; 7 bases align to TRBD2. The CDR3 spans 18 residues. Germline loops: CDR1 MDHEN, CDR2 SYDVKM. V shed 5 bases and J 4 bases; nucleotides not matched to a gene: 20. CDR3 sequence: CASSRLTPLAAERYEQYF. The CDR3 DNA reads as TGTGCCAGCAGTCGACTGACCCCTCTAGCGGCTGAAAGGTACGAGCAGTACTTC.

Of note for this clone: Additional DNA sequences in this sample encode the identical CDR3. The CDR3 coding sequence is TGTGCCAGCTCAGTAAGGGGCTCAAACACTGAAGCTTTCTTT. Translation gives CASSVRGSNTEAFF. This chain links TRBV18 with TRBJ1-1; D is possibly TRBD1 (5 bases). There are 14 residues in the CDR3. The V end lost 5 bases, the J end lost 2 bases, and 12 bases lay between the germline ends. CDR1 and CDR2 (germline): KGHSH, LQKENI.

The chain links TRBV9 to TRBJ2-1; 7 nucleotides align to TRBD1. The V gene end was trimmed by 0 bases and the J gene end by 5 bases; junction bases not matched to a gene: 5. The germline gives CDR1 SGDLS, CDR2 YYNGEE. This CDR3 has 15 residues. The CDR3 spells CASSVAPQGDNEQFF. CDR3 bases: TGTGCCAGCAGCGTAGCGCCCCAGGGGGACAATGAGCAGTTCTTC.

As DNA, the CDR3 is TGTGCCAGCATTGCAGGGAACAATCAGCCCCAGCATTTT. Amino acids: CASIAGNNQPQHF. The chain recombines TRBV28 with TRBJ1-5; a possible D gene is TRBD1 (5 bases). V shed 7 bases and J shed 3 bases, with 10 bases lying between them. This CDR3 contains 13 residues. CDR1 is MDHEN, CDR2 SYDVKM, per germline.

The gene calls are TRBV2 and TRBJ1-1; D perhaps matches TRBD1 (5 bases). Germline values: CDR1 SNHLY, CDR2 FYNNEI. The germline V and J ends were trimmed by 6 bases and 1 base, with 9 bases remaining between them. This CDR3 has 13 residues. CDR3 nucleotides: TGTGCCAGCAGAAGAGACAGGAACACTGAAGCTTTCTTT. It translates to CASRRDRNTEAFF.